Sequencing of this TCR beta chain was carried out in a study of T cells after yellow fever vaccination (dated by TCRdb to about 2019). As for the study more broadly: Libraries from fractions with low cell numbers were prepared with the SMART-Seq v4 Ultra Low Input RNA kit. To follow T-cell clones before and after primary and booster YFV17D yellow fever vaccination, bulk TCR alpha and beta repertoires were sequenced over time. Blood samples were taken at several timepoints before and after primary and secondary immunization, and bulk PBMC replicates and cell subsets were isolated. Two healthy male donors, one aged 18 to 30 and one aged 30 to 39 years, were included in the cohort. Beyond this particular receptor, the publication reports: Because only two donors were included in the study, the extent to which the findings can be generalized is limited. A small share of clonotypes occurred in both CD4 and CD8 compartments, likely arising from convergent recombination. FACS-sorted repertoires could contain abundant contaminating clonotypes from the bulk population, so computational filtering was required. Most clones expanded after primary vaccination (96% of CD4 and 88% of CD8) were re-detected after the booster, suggesting that broad memory maintenance occurred. The secondary T-cell response was found to be weaker but faster than the primary response, with a peak reached on day 5 rather than on day 15.

This clonotype has only a few counts. Its target antigen remains unknown. The sample holds no much larger clone one base away, and base qualities are not on file. Sequencing instrument: Illumina NovaSeq 6000. Synthesis of TCR cDNA relied on 5'RACE template switching, a step that introduced a universal primer site along with unique molecular identifiers. Priming for cDNA synthesis came from both the TCR alpha and TCR beta constant segments. Libraries were amplified in two PCR steps, with sample barcodes and sequencing adapters added in the second step. Libraries were sequenced on Illumina HiSeq 2500 (2x100 bp) or NovaSeq (2x150 bp). The authors processed their data as follows. MIGEC handled demultiplexing of reads and collapsing into UMI consensus sequences, while MiXCR performed V(D)J alignment. Vaccine-responding clonotypes were identified with edgeR using replicate PBMC samples, with FDR below 0.01 and a log2 fold change above 5 up to day 15 being required. CD4 or CD8 identity was assigned to each bulk clonotype according to whether the clonotype was present at higher abundance in the sequenced CD4 repertoire or the sequenced CD8 repertoire. TCRdb handled the public reads itself, with Q25 trimming in fastp and clone calling in MiXCR, and kept productive beta chains. Entries are consolidated by CDR3 protein sequence, retaining the most common genes and DNA. TCRdb's processing, not the authors' own work, is the source of the V and J calls. The sample data list some 120,000 distinct CDR3 sequences, and 15% of these were observed just once. Roughly 45% of the sample is in the top ten clones.

The CDR3 goes from the cysteine to the phenylalanine over 13 residues. The CDR3 DNA has 39 bases and is translated from base 1. The germline V gene (reference sequence) gives CDR1 as DFQATT and CDR2 as SNEGSKA. V drops 0 bases and J drops 4 bases, leaving 9 bases in between. Sample treatment or condition, as interpreted from the label and publication: live attenuated yellow fever vaccine strain. A standard Ficoll-Paque protocol was used to isolate PBMCs from peripheral blood. Dynabeads CD4 and CD8 positive selection kits were used to isolate the CD4 and CD8 T-cell fractions. RNA was extracted with TriZol from bulk PBMCs, CD4 and CD8 fractions, and dextramer-positive and dextramer-negative fractions.

Specimen: CD8+ T cells sorted from PBMCs, collected 5 days after the yellow fever booster vaccination. The sequence is built from TRBV20-1 and TRBJ1-1; a weak D assignment points to TRBD1 (5 bases agree). The receptor was derived from a young man who received the YFV17D yellow fever vaccine. The nucleotides read TGCAGTGCTAGAGATCCGGGGGGCACTGAAGCTTTCTTT. Its protein is CSARDPGGTEAFF.